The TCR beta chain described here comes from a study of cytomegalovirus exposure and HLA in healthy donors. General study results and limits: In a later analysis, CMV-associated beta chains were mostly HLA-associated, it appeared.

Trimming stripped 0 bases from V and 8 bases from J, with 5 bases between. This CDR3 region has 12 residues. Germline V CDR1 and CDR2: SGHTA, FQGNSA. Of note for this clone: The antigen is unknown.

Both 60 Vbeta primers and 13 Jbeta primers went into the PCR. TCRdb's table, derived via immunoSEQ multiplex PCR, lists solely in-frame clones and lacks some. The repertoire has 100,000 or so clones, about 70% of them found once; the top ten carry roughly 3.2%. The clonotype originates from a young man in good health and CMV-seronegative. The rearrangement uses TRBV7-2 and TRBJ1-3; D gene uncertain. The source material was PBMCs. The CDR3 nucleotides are TGTGCCAGCAGCTTAGCGCGGGACACCATATATTTT. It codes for CASSLARDTIYF.